These 30 T cell receptor beta chains came from one sample sequenced in a study of blood T cell repertoires in COVID-19. Libraries were prepared by immunoSEQ multiplex PCR; TCRdb keeps only in-frame clonotypes and omits some of them. The data hold 70,000 or so clones, with 70% to 75% observed a single time. Material for sequencing was peripheral blood. Receptor source: a woman between 65 and 79 years old with acute or convalescent COVID-19.

This clone has a handful of counts. The rearrangement uses TRBV15 and TRBJ2-1, with 10 bases lining up with TRBD2. With 0 bases clipped from V and 6 bases from J, the junction kept 8 bases outside the gene matches. Germline V lookup: CDR1 LNHNV, CDR2 YYDKDF (reference sequence). The length of the CDR3 is 17 residues. The CDR3 region is CATSRERAGGPFNEQFF. CDR3 nucleotides: TGTGCCACCAGCAGAGAACGAGCGGGAGGGCCTTTCAATGAGCAGTTCTTC. Combining the CDR3 with reference TRBV15 and TRBJ2-1 gives the whole variable domain DAMVIQNPRYQVTQFGKPVTLSCSQTLNHNVMYWYQQKSSQAPKLLFHYYDKDFNNEADTPDNFQSRRPNTSFCFLDIRSPGLGDTAMYLCATSRERAGGPFNEQFFGPGTRLTVL.

In this sample, this clone turned up a few times. This sequence joins TRBV21-1 and TRBJ2-7; the table assigns TRBD2, which was not confirmed against the DNA. TRBV21-1 represents a pseudogene. The CDR3 is 15 residues long. CDR3 loop: CATSPLGSAFYEQYF. The CDR3 region has the DNA TGTGCCACCTCGCCACTAGGGTCGGCATTCTACGAGCAGTACTTC.

This chain joins TRBV3-1 (or the pseudogene TRBV3-2) and TRBJ2-7; D may be TRBD1 (6 bases). Germline CDR1 is LGHDT and CDR2 is YNNKEL (reference sequence). Trimming removed 4 bases from V and 2 bases from J, with 15 bases in between. This CDR3 contains 15 residues. DNA of the CDR3: TGTGCCAGCAGCCCCAGGGGATTCGGGACCTACGAGCAGTACTTC. It codes for CASSPRGFGTYEQYF.

This clone was observed a few times. The chain combines TRBV29-1 with TRBJ1-2; D uncertain. Deletions cut 3 bases from V and 2 bases from J, with 7 bases between. Germline CDR1 reads SQVTM; CDR2 reads ANQGSEA. This CDR3 comprises 12 residues. CDR3 sequence: CSVDGENYGYTF. CDR3 nucleotide sequence: TGCAGCGTTGATGGGGAGAACTATGGCTACACCTTC. The full variable domain, in which reference TRBV29-1 and TRBJ1-2 provide the parts outside the CDR3, is SAVISQKPSRDICQRGTSLTIQCQVDSQVTMMFWYRQQPGQSLTLIATANQGSEATYESGFVIDKFPISRPNLTFSTLTVSNMSPEDSSIYLCSVDGENYGYTFGSGTRLTVV.

This clone has a handful of counts. The rearrangement links TRBV5-1 to TRBJ1-1, with TRBD1 as a possible D gene (6 bases). Trimming cost V 6 bases and J 2 bases, with 14 bases left between them. Germline V lookup: CDR1 SGHRS, CDR2 YFSETQ. CDR3 length: 14 amino acids. The CDR3 DNA follows: TGCGCCAGCACCAAGGGGGAACTTAACACTGAAGCTTTCTTT. This gives the protein CASTKGELNTEAFF.

The chain joins TRBV21-1 to TRBJ1-5; TRBD1, the table's D call, was not compared with the DNA. TRBV21-1 is deemed a pseudogene. CDR3 length equals 15 residues. Written as DNA, the CDR3 is TGTGCCAGCAGTCCCAGGGGTTTAAGCAATCAGCCCCAGCATTTT. Protein product: CASSPRGLSNQPQHF.

The chain carries TRBV12-3 or TRBV12-4 and TRBJ1-5; 9 bases agree with TRBD1. The CDR3 runs 13 residues. With 6 bases clipped from V and 5 bases from J, the junction kept 2 bases outside the gene matches. The CDR3 here is CASSRDRDQPQHF. DNA for the CDR3: TGTGCCAGCAGCCGGGACAGGGATCAGCCCCAGCATTTT.

The V call is TRBV7-8, the J call TRBJ1-4; D is unresolved. The germline V gene encodes CDR1 SGHVS and CDR2 FQNEAQ. The germline V and J ends were trimmed by 2 bases and 5 bases, with 9 bases remaining between them. The length of the CDR3 is 14 residues. The CDR3 DNA reads as TGTGCCAGCAGCTTATACCCGAGGAATGAAAAACTGTTTTTT. It is translated as CASSLYPRNEKLFF.

There are a few counts of this clone. The chain combines TRBV3-1 (or the pseudogene TRBV3-2) with TRBJ1-6, with a weak D call TRBD1 (5 bases). Germline CDR1 LGHDT, CDR2 YNNKEL (reference sequence). V lost 5 bases to trimming and J lost 8 bases, with 16 bases between them. CDR3 size: 15 residues. CDR3 residues: CASSLVGTAYSPLHF. The CDR3 bases are TGTGCCAGCAGCTTGGTCGGGACTGCTTATTCACCCCTCCACTTT.

The chain has TRBV28 and TRBJ1-4; no definite D call. The CDR3 runs to 14 residues. V was cut by 8 bases and J by 4 bases, with 14 bases left in between. Germline assignment: CDR1 MDHEN and CDR2 SYDVKM. CDR3 nucleotides: TGTGCCAGCCTACCCCATGGAGATAATGAAAAACTGTTTTTT. Its translation: CASLPHGDNEKLFF.

The chain links TRBV15 to TRBJ2-1, with 8 bases identical to TRBD1. This CDR3 comprises 13 residues. Trimming took 7 bases from V and 9 from J; bases not matched to a gene: 8. Germline V gives CDR1 LNHNV, CDR2 YYDKDF (reference sequence). Written as DNA, the CDR3 is TGTGCCACCACCGTCGACAGGGGTGGTGAGCAGTTCTTC. This translates into CATTVDRGGEQFF.

The V and J genes are TRBV19 and TRBJ1-5, with a weak D call TRBD1 (5 bases). The V gene's germline CDR1 is LNHDA and CDR2 SQIVND (reference sequence). V was trimmed by 10 bases and J by 2 bases, leaving 12 bases between them. This CDR3 comprises 13 residues. In DNA form, the CDR3 reads TGTGCCACCTCGCTGACAGGCAATCAGCCCCAGCATTTT. This encodes CATSLTGNQPQHF.

This clone was detected only a few times. J is TRBJ1-2 and V is TRBV29-1, with D perhaps TRBD1 (5 bases). CDR1 and CDR2 (germline): SQVTM, ANQGSEA. V was pared by 7 bases and J by 2 bases, with 14 bases between. CDR3 length: 13 amino acids. The DNA of the CDR3 is TGCAGCGCTGGAATGGGGGGGAACTATGGCTACACCTTC. It encodes CSAGMGGNYGYTF.

The table lists this clone with a few counts. The chain is built from TRBV14 and TRBJ1-6; tentative D call: TRBD1 (6 bases). The CDR3 has 12 residues. Trimming removed 1 base from V and 12 bases from J, with 7 bases in between. Germline lookup yields CDR1 SGHDN and CDR2 FVKESK. This chain's CDR3 is CASSQVGGPLHF. CDR3 DNA sequence: TGTGCCAGCAGCCAAGTAGGGGGACCCCTCCACTTT.

V and J are TRBV6-6 and TRBJ2-5, with TRBD1 matching over 9 bases. With V trimmed by 5 bases and J by 6 bases, 7 bases remained unmatched. The germline V gene has CDR1 MNHNY and CDR2 SVGAGI (reference sequence). The CDR3 covers 14 residues. The CDR3 nucleotides are TGTGCCAGCAGTGTTGGACAGGGGACGAAGACCCAGTACTTC. It codes for CASSVGQGTKTQYF.

V usage is TRBV5-1 and J usage is TRBJ1-6; weak D call: TRBD1 (6 bases). Germline-derived CDR1 and CDR2 are SGHRS and YFSETQ. The CDR3 runs to 17 residues. V lost 4 bases to trimming and J lost 6 bases, with 20 bases between them. This CDR3 is CASSPMGRGQGNSPLHF. The CDR3 region has the DNA TGCGCCAGCAGCCCCATGGGGCGGGGGCAGGGTAATTCACCCCTCCACTTT.

The chain combines TRBV6-2 or TRBV6-3 with TRBJ1-1, with TRBD1 as a possible D gene (6 bases). Germline CDR1 and CDR2: MNHEY and SVGEGT. The CDR3 has 16 residues. Between the trimmed V and J ends, which lost 4 bases and 0 bases, there was a span of 15 bases. The CDR3 region has the DNA TGTGCCAGCAGTTCGGGATTCACAGGGATGAACACTGAAGCTTTCTTT. It codes for CASSSGFTGMNTEAFF.

In its sample, this clone was seen once. V gene TRBV28 combines with J gene TRBJ1-2; 10 nucleotides align to TRBD1. Trimming at V came to 7 bases and at J to 3 bases, leaving 5 bases not matched to a gene. CDR3 size: 14 residues. Germline CDR1 reads MDHEN; CDR2 reads SYDVKM. The CDR3 region is CASTGQGGYYGYTF. For the CDR3, the DNA is TGTGCCAGCACCGGACAGGGGGGATACTATGGCTACACCTTC.

J is TRBJ2-7 and V is TRBV28; TRBD2 aligns across 7 bases. This CDR3 is 13 amino acids long. Germline loops: CDR1 MDHEN, CDR2 SYDVKM. V shed 8 bases and J 5 bases; nucleotides not matched to a gene: 9. CDR3 sequence reads: CASGSGGSHEQYF. For the CDR3, the DNA is TGTGCCAGCGGGTCGGGGGGTTCCCACGAGCAGTACTTC.

About this clone itself: One junction end disagrees with the germline gene, perhaps due to a read error. The J gene is TRBJ1-1, the V gene TRBV5-5; tentative D call: TRBD1 (5 bases). The CDR3 runs 16 residues. Germline-derived CDR1 and CDR2 are SGHKS and YYEKEE (reference sequence). DNA of the CDR3: TGTGCCCGCAGCTGGGCGGGGGGGATGATGAACACTGAAGCTTTCTTT. Translating it yields CARSWAGGMMNTEAFF.

This clone turned up a few times. The chain employs TRBV27 and TRBJ2-6, with D maybe TRBD2 (5 bases). CDR1 and CDR2 from the germline V gene are MNHEY and SMNVEV (reference sequence). This CDR3 is 17 amino acids long. V lost 4 bases, J lost 0 bases, and 13 bases lay in between. The CDR3 region has the DNA TGTGCCAGCAGTTCCCTGTTCGACTACTCTGGGGCCAACGTCCTGACTTTC. Its translation is CASSSLFDYSGANVLTF.

The rearrangement uses TRBV19 and TRBJ1-5; 7 positions match TRBD1. Per germline, CDR1 LNHDA and CDR2 SQIVND (reference sequence). The ends lost 5 bases at V and 3 bases at J; junction bases unmatched: 4. The CDR3 contains 14 residues. CDR3 sequence: CASSVTGTNQPQHF. DNA of the CDR3: TGTGCCAGTAGTGTGACAGGGACCAATCAGCCCCAGCATTTT.

Only one count was recorded for this clone. The chain combines TRBV15 with TRBJ2-2; TRBD2 might be the D (6 bases). Trimming pared 4 bases from V and 4 bases from J, leaving 16 bases between. Germline loops: CDR1 LNHNV, CDR2 YYDKDF (reference sequence). The CDR3 totals 16 residues. The CDR3 coding sequence is TGTGCCACCAGCACCTACGGTGGGGGGTTCACCGGGGAGCTGTTTTTT. As protein: CATSTYGGGFTGELFF.

This clone was seen only once. The chain recombines TRBV29-1 with TRBJ1-1; no definite D call. V was pared by 7 bases and J by 1 base, with 13 bases between. This CDR3 contains 13 residues. The germline V gene encodes CDR1 SQVTM and CDR2 ANQGSEA. In DNA form, the CDR3 reads TGCAGCGCCTACTCGTTTGCGAACACTGAAGCTTTCTTT. This codes for CSAYSFANTEAFF.

This clone was observed once. The J gene is TRBJ2-2, the V gene TRBV5-1, with D possibly TRBD2 on 5 matching bases. V dropped 5 bases and J dropped 3 bases, with 14 bases sitting between them. Germline assignment: CDR1 SGHRS and CDR2 YFSETQ. The CDR3 extends over 15 amino acids. The chain's CDR3 is CASSPIGGDTGELFF. The CDR3 DNA sequence: TGCGCCAGCAGTCCTATCGGAGGTGACACCGGGGAGCTGTTTTTT. The whole variable domain, remainder taken from reference TRBV5-1 and TRBJ2-2, is KAGVTQTPRYLIKTRGQQVTLSCSPISGHRSVSWYQQTPGQGLQFLFEYFSETQRNKGNFPGRFSGRQFSNSRSEMNVSTLELGDSALYLCASSPIGGDTGELFFGEGSRLTVL.

The rearrangement uses TRBV2 and TRBJ1-1, with 9 bases aligning to TRBD1. The CDR3 has 15 residues. Trimming cost V 4 bases and J 4 bases; bases outside gene matches: 7. Germline V gene sequence: CDR1 SNHLY, CDR2 FYNNEI. As DNA, the CDR3 is TGTGCCAGCAGTGGGACAGGGGTAGGGAGCACTGAAGCTTTCTTT. This codes for CASSGTGVGSTEAFF.

The gene calls are TRBV7-2 and TRBJ2-1, with D possibly matching TRBD2 (5 bases). V dropped 0 bases and J dropped 5 bases, with 14 bases sitting between them. The CDR3 is 16 residues long. Germline V gene lookup returns CDR1 SGHTA and CDR2 FQGNSA. The CDR3 sequence is CASSLARTGIDNEQFF. The DNA for the CDR3 is TGTGCCAGCAGCTTAGCGCGGACCGGGATAGACAATGAGCAGTTCTTC.

The genes are TRBV27 and TRBJ1-1, with 8 bases that match TRBD1. Germline values: CDR1 MNHEY, CDR2 SMNVEV (reference sequence). With 5 bases clipped from V and 6 bases from J, the junction kept 11 bases outside the gene matches. The length of the CDR3 is 15 residues. The CDR3 loop is CASSRQQGELSEAFF. In nucleotides, the CDR3 is TGTGCCAGCAGTCGCCAACAGGGGGAGCTTTCTGAAGCTTTCTTT.

The chain uses TRBV5-5 and TRBJ2-7, with 9 bases lining up with TRBD2. The length of the CDR3 is 16 residues. In germline, CDR1 is SGHKS, CDR2 YYEKEE (reference sequence). J gave up 0 bases and V 3 bases, and 7 bases lay outside the gene matches. CDR3 sequence: CASSSVAGVSSYEQYF. The CDR3 bases are TGTGCCAGCAGCTCTGTAGCGGGGGTAAGCTCCTACGAGCAGTACTTC.

The V and J genes are TRBV9 and TRBJ1-1, with 7 positions matching TRBD1. The CDR3 runs to 14 residues. Germline V gene lookup returns CDR1 SGDLS and CDR2 YYNGEE. Trimming at V came to 1 base and at J to 2 bases, leaving 2 bases not matched to a gene. CDR3 DNA: TGTGCCAGCAGCGTACAGGGGGTAAACACTGAAGCTTTCTTT. Translation: CASSVQGVNTEAFF.